Following are 29 T cell receptor beta chains from one sample sequenced in a study of blood T cell repertoires in COVID-19. Some clones are missing from TCRdb's copy, which holds only in-frame ones; the method was immunoSEQ multiplex PCR. The table includes roughly 350,000 clones, 80% to 90% detected once. The sequenced sample was peripheral blood. The receptors were sampled from a woman aged 25 to 45 with COVID-19, enrolled during active disease.

The chain employs TRBV6-5 and TRBJ1-2, with D uncertain. Germline CDR1 MNHEY, CDR2 SVGAGI. V shed 6 bases and J shed 5 bases, with 16 bases lying between them. This CDR3 has 14 residues. The CDR3 loop reads CASSLAGAGYGYTF. CDR3 DNA sequence: TGTGCCAGCAGCCTCGCCGGCGCAGGTTATGGCTACACCTTC.

The J gene is TRBJ2-5, the V gene TRBV11-2; 10 nucleotides align to TRBD2. Germline trimming cut 1 base from V and 5 bases from J; bases unmatched to any gene: 4. CDR1 and CDR2 (germline): SGHAT, FQNNGV. The CDR3 extends over 15 amino acids. The CDR3 reads CASSLGEREGETQYF. CDR3 DNA sequence: TGTGCCAGCAGCTTAGGAGAGCGGGAGGGGGAGACCCAGTACTTC.

This clone occurred a few times. The chain carries TRBV5-6 and TRBJ2-3; D is unresolved. Germline V gene data show CDR1 as SGHDT and CDR2 as YYEEEE. V was cut by 4 bases and J by 0 bases, with 12 bases left in between. The CDR3 covers 15 residues. CDR3 coding DNA: TGTGCCAGCAGCCCCGGAGTAGCTAGCACAGATACGCAGTATTTT. This gives the protein CASSPGVASTDTQYF.

This clone was picked up one time. The J gene is TRBJ2-1, the V gene TRBV20-1; 10 bases map to TRBD2. The CDR3 consists of 10 residues. The trim removed 6 bases at V and 16 bases at J, leaving 6 bases unmatched. CDR1 and CDR2 (germline): DFQATT, SNEGSKA (reference sequence). CDR3 bases: TGCAGTGCCGCTAGCGGGAGTGTTTTCTTC. This sequence encodes CSAASGSVFF.

This rearrangement joins TRBV12-2 to TRBJ2-5; TRBD2 was called by the table and not checked on the DNA. TRBV12-2 is labeled a pseudogene. This CDR3 comprises 15 residues. DNA for the CDR3: TGTGCAAGTCGCTTAGAGCTCACCGGAGGAGAGACCCAGTACTTC. This gives the protein CASRLELTGGETQYF.

The sample holds one count of this clone. The chain is built from TRBV15 and TRBJ1-1; possible D gene TRBD1, 5 bases. The CDR3 extends over 15 amino acids. The V end was cut by 3 bases, the J end by 0 bases, with 11 bases between. Germline V gene sequence: CDR1 LNHNV, CDR2 YYDKDF (reference sequence). The CDR3 region has the DNA TGTGCCACCAGCAGTGACGGGGGACTGAACACTGAAGCTTTCTTT. This gives the protein CATSSDGGLNTEAFF. Filled out from reference TRBV15 and TRBJ1-1, the complete variable domain reads DAMVIQNPRYQVTQFGKPVTLSCSQTLNHNVMYWYQQKSSQAPKLLFHYYDKDFNNEADTPDNFQSRRPNTSFCFLDIRSPGLGDTAMYLCATSSDGGLNTEAFFGQGTRLTVV.

The chain employs TRBV7-9 and TRBJ2-7, with 7 bases that match TRBD1. From germline, CDR1 is SEHNR and CDR2 FQNEAQ (reference sequence). CDR3 length equals 16 residues. Trimming took 5 bases from V and 0 from J; bases not matched to a gene: 10. The CDR3 DNA reads as TGTGCCAGCAGCCTTCAGACAGGGCTTCACTCCTACGAGCAGTACTTC. Translating gives CASSLQTGLHSYEQYF.

This rearrangement joins TRBV19 to TRBJ1-3; D is ambiguous. The CDR3 has 14 amino acids. From germline, CDR1 is LNHDA and CDR2 SQIVND (reference sequence). V was trimmed by 5 bases and J by 0 bases, leaving 8 bases between them. This chain's CDR3 is CASSATSSGNTIYF. The CDR3 DNA reads as TGTGCCAGTAGTGCCACCAGCTCTGGAAACACCATATATTTT.

This clone has only one observation. The CDR3, as DNA: TGTGCCAGCAGCCTGGGACTAGCGGTTTACAATGAGCAGTTCTTC. Protein product: CASSLGLAVYNEQFF. The chain employs TRBV3-1 (or the pseudogene TRBV3-2) and TRBJ2-1; 11 positions match TRBD2. CDR1 is LGHDT, CDR2 YNNKEL, per germline (reference sequence). The length of the CDR3 is 15 residues. Losses at the gene ends were 4 bases for V and 4 bases for J; bases not matched to a gene: 3.

The chain joins TRBV7-8 to TRBJ1-2; TRBD1 aligns across 10 bases. The CDR3 totals 16 residues. CDR1 is SGHVS and CDR2 is FQNEAQ in the germline V gene. The ends lost 5 bases at V and 7 bases at J; junction bases unmatched: 13. The CDR3 protein is CASSRSFRTGGGGYTF. CDR3 nucleotides: TGTGCCAGCAGCCGATCCTTCAGGACAGGGGGGGGTGGCTACACCTTC.

This clone was seen a handful of times. The chain combines TRBV18 with TRBJ2-7; TRBD2 agrees at 14 bases. The CDR3 sequence is 14 residues long. With V trimmed by 3 bases and J by 12 bases, 7 bases remained unmatched. CDR1 and CDR2 (germline): KGHSH, LQKENI. CDR3 loop: CASSPGTSGRNWYF. The CDR3 nucleotides read TGTGCCAGCTCACCCGGGACTAGCGGGAGAAATTGGTACTTC.

The chain carries TRBV28 and TRBJ1-5; D may be TRBD1 (6 bases). The CDR3 has 14 amino acids. V lost 3 bases and J lost 4, with 10 bases in between. Germline CDR1 and CDR2: MDHEN and SYDVKM. The CDR3 bases are TGTGCCAGCAGTTTCGGACAGACGAATCAGCCCCAGCATTTT. This gives the protein CASSFGQTNQPQHF.

V is TRBV28 and J is TRBJ2-3; TRBD2 matches 10 bases. Unmatched junction bases numbered 11, after V lost 4 bases and J lost 4 bases. The CDR3 runs to 17 residues. From germline, CDR1 is MDHEN and CDR2 SYDVKM. CDR3 bases: TGTGCCAGCAGTTCCTCCGGCAGCGGGGGGGGCCCAGATACGCAGTATTTT. Its protein product is CASSSSGSGGGPDTQYF.

The chain joins TRBV7-6 to TRBJ2-7; tentative D call: TRBD2 (6 bases). V lost 5 bases and J lost 7, with 21 bases in between. Germline assignment: CDR1 SGHVS and CDR2 FNYEAQ. The CDR3 loop spans 15 amino acids. The CDR3 spells CASSETLLGSGEQYF. The CDR3 DNA follows: TGTGCCAGCAGCGAAACGTTGCTAGGGAGCGGGGAGCAGTACTTC.

The chain uses TRBV11-1 and TRBJ2-2, with a tentative D call TRBD2 (5 bases). Trimming took 2 bases from V and 4 from J, leaving 14 bases between them. The CDR3 totals 16 residues. Germline lookup yields CDR1 SGHAT and CDR2 FQDESV (reference sequence). The CDR3 DNA sequence: TGTGCCAGCAGCTTAAAGATGCCCGAGGGCACCGGGGAGCTGTTTTTT. Amino acid sequence: CASSLKMPEGTGELFF.

The V and J genes are TRBV6-1 and TRBJ1-5; D ambiguous. The V gene lost 0 bases and the J gene lost 7 bases, with 10 bases spanning the gap. CDR3 length equals 14 residues. Germline values: CDR1 MNHNS, CDR2 SASEGT. CDR3 DNA sequence: TGTGCCAGCAGTGAAGCGCCCCGCGGGCAGCCCCAGCATTTT. Translation: CASSEAPRGQPQHF.

This clone was detected only once. The DNA of the CDR3 is TGTGCCAAGAAACTTAGACTAGCGGGGAGCACAGATACGCAGTATTTT. Translated, it gives CAKKLRLAGSTDTQYF. The chain recombines TRBV27 with TRBJ2-3; TRBD2 aligns across 11 bases. J lost 0 bases, V lost 10 bases, and 9 bases had no gene match. CDR1 and CDR2 from the germline V gene are MNHEY and SMNVEV (reference sequence). The CDR3 spans 16 residues.

The V call is TRBV30, the J call TRBJ1-6; maybe TRBD1 (6 bases). Germline V gene data show CDR1 as GTSNPN and CDR2 as SVGIG (reference sequence). CDR3 size: 13 residues. V was trimmed by 4 bases and J by 8 bases, leaving 12 bases between them. The CDR3 DNA is TGTGCCTGGACCGATGGACAGTATTCACCCCTCCACTTT. It codes for CAWTDGQYSPLHF.

The V and J genes are TRBV27 and TRBJ2-3; D might be TRBD1 (5 bases). Germline loops: CDR1 MNHEY, CDR2 SMNVEV (reference sequence). V was clipped by 4 bases and J by 5 bases, with 16 bases between them. This CDR3 has 15 residues. The CDR3 coding sequence is TGTGCCAGCAGTTCATCATTTAAACAGGAAGATACGCAGTATTTT. It is translated as CASSSSFKQEDTQYF.

This rearrangement joins TRBV5-1 to TRBJ2-2; D not certain. V was trimmed by 0 bases and J by 0 bases, leaving 6 bases between them. This CDR3 contains 15 residues. The germline gives CDR1 SGHRS, CDR2 YFSETQ. CDR3 amino acids: CASSLGHTNTGELFF. The CDR3 nucleotides read TGCGCCAGCAGCTTGGGACACACGAACACCGGGGAGCTGTTTTTT.

This chain links TRBV2 with TRBJ1-1; possible D gene TRBD1, 6 bases. Germline V gene sequence: CDR1 SNHLY, CDR2 FYNNEI. Trimming shortened V by 4 bases and J by 2 bases, and 14 bases separated the two germline ends. The length of the CDR3 is 15 residues. The CDR3 sequence: CASSGAGALNTEAFF. The CDR3 DNA reads as TGTGCCAGCAGTGGCGCGGGGGCACTCAACACTGAAGCTTTCTTT.

The gene calls are TRBV4-3 and TRBJ2-7; a possible D gene is TRBD1 (6 bases). Trimming stripped 3 bases from V and 0 bases from J, with 12 bases between. Germline loops: CDR1 LGHNA, CDR2 YSLEER. The CDR3 loop spans 15 amino acids. The CDR3 here is CASSQSQDSSYEQYF. The CDR3 DNA is TGCGCCAGCAGCCAGTCGCAGGACAGCTCCTACGAGCAGTACTTC.

This chain connects TRBV28 to TRBJ2-7, with TRBD2 identical over 7 bases. The CDR3 loop spans 18 amino acids. Germline CDR1 MDHEN, CDR2 SYDVKM. The ends lost 2 bases at V and 2 bases at J; junction bases unmatched: 15. CDR3 sequence (DNA): TGTGCCAGCAGTTTAGGGGTAGCGGGCCCTCCGTCGACCTACGAGCAGTACTTC. It codes for CASSLGVAGPPSTYEQYF.

This sequence joins TRBV2 and TRBJ2-7; D not certain. The CDR3 covers 14 residues. V was clipped by 4 bases and J by 2 bases, with 12 bases between them. In germline, CDR1 is SNHLY, CDR2 FYNNEI. The CDR3 region is CASSVLARTYEQYF. The CDR3 region has the DNA TGTGCCAGCAGTGTATTGGCCAGAACCTACGAGCAGTACTTC.

This clone was observed once. The chain is built from TRBV27 and TRBJ1-1; D gene uncertain. Germline CDR1 and CDR2: MNHEY and SMNVEV (reference sequence). Deletions cut 10 bases from V and 0 bases from J, with 12 bases between. The CDR3 is 13 amino acids. The CDR3 here is CATRTYMNTEAFF. The CDR3 DNA reads TGTGCCACCCGCACATATATGAACACTGAAGCTTTCTTT.

The chain is built from TRBV19 and TRBJ2-3, with TRBD2 identical over 11 bases. This CDR3 is built from 16 residues. CDR1 and CDR2 from the germline V gene are LNHDA and SQIVND (reference sequence). J lost 3 bases, V lost 8 bases, and 10 bases had no gene match. The DNA of the CDR3 is TGTGCCAGTCGACATAGCGGGAGGGCTATGACAGATACGCAGTATTTT. The encoded protein is CASRHSGRAMTDTQYF.

The chain is built from TRBV7-9 and TRBJ2-7; D perhaps matches TRBD1 (7 bases). This CDR3 is built from 16 residues. CDR1 is SEHNR and CDR2 is FQNEAQ in the germline V gene (reference sequence). Trimming shortened V by 5 bases and J by 9 bases, and 26 bases separated the two germline ends. This CDR3 reads CASSPRERGPFTGQYF. DNA for the CDR3: TGTGCCAGCAGCCCCCGGGAGAGGGGGCCTTTTACAGGGCAGTACTTC.

The chain links TRBV11-2 to TRBJ2-3; 13 nucleotides line up with TRBD2. This CDR3 region has 15 residues. J was trimmed by 4 bases and V by 5 bases; bases with no gene match: 3. CDR1 SGHAT and CDR2 FQNNGV come from the germline V gene. The CDR3 nucleotides read TGTGCCAGCAGCCTACTAGCGGGAGGGGCAGATACGCAGTATTTT. This translates into CASSLLAGGADTQYF. Looking up the rest from reference TRBV11-2 and TRBJ2-3 gives the full variable domain: EAGVAQSPRYKIIEKRQSVAFWCNPISGHATLYWYQQILGQGPKLLIQFQNNGVVDDSQLPKDRFSAERLKGVDSTLKIQPAKLEDSAVYLCASSLLAGGADTQYFGPGTRLTVL.

The rearrangement joins TRBV5-1 to TRBJ2-7, with 10 bases fitting TRBD1. The CDR3 loop spans 14 amino acids. Trimming cost V 6 bases and J 5 bases; bases outside gene matches: 8. Germline-derived CDR1 and CDR2 are SGHRS and YFSETQ. The DNA for the CDR3 is TGCGCCAGCAAAAGGGGACAGGGGATCGACGAGCAGTACTTC. Its protein product is CASKRGQGIDEQYF.